Each of the 9 T cell receptor beta chains below was sequenced from the same sample in a study of OX40 agonist ivuxolimab in advanced cancers. The library was obtained by the immunoSEQ multiplex PCR assay. Drawn from immuneACCESS, this table holds only the in-frame rearrangements with V and J called that TCRdb kept. Clones are partly lost; checked studies trace under half to an unresolved V gene and leave the rest unexplained. The sample records 75,000 to 100,000 clones, under 95% of which are singletons. The ten largest clones take up roughly 0.64% of the sample. Specimen: CD4+ or CD8+ T cells sorted from blood, collected in a trial of the OX40 agonist ivuxolimab. These receptors came from an adult with an advanced solid tumor such as melanoma, head and neck, liver or kidney cancer.

V gene TRBV18 combines with J gene TRBJ2-7; no firm D call. Per germline, CDR1 KGHSH and CDR2 LQKENI. The CDR3 covers 21 residues. V was shortened by 2 bases and J by 3 bases, with 32 bases between the two germline ends. This CDR3 reads CASSPRRPSSTSTGQDYEQYF. The DNA of the CDR3 is TGTGCCAGCTCACCAAGGAGACCATCGTCGACAAGCACCGGGCAAGACTACGAGCAGTACTTC.

The chain is built from TRBV18 and TRBJ1-5, with D tentatively TRBD1 (5 bases). In germline, CDR1 is KGHSH, CDR2 LQKENI. CDR3 length equals 14 residues. V was cut by 3 bases and J by 4 bases, with 10 bases left in between. The CDR3, as DNA: TGTGCCAGCTCACCCGGGACGGCGAATCAGCCCCAGCATTTT. This encodes CASSPGTANQPQHF.

The chain joins TRBV5-8 to TRBJ1-2, with D maybe TRBD1 (6 bases). Germline CDR1 reads SGHTS; CDR2 reads YDEGEE. The CDR3 runs 14 residues. The germline V and J ends were trimmed by 0 bases and 4 bases, with 10 bases remaining between them. DNA of the CDR3: TGTGCCAGCAGCTTGGAACAGGGTGGCTATGGCTACACCTTC. Translated, it gives CASSLEQGGYGYTF.

The genes are TRBV9 and TRBJ1-6; D not certain. Germline CDR1 SGDLS, CDR2 YYNGEE. V was clipped by 1 base and J by 6 bases, with 11 bases between them. The CDR3 totals 15 residues. CDR3 loop: CASSVTALANSPLHF. The CDR3 DNA reads as TGTGCCAGCAGCGTAACAGCACTAGCTAATTCACCCCTCCACTTT.

V is TRBV5-1 and J is TRBJ2-5; no clear D. Trimming shortened V by 4 bases and J by 5 bases, and 6 bases separated the two germline ends. Germline V gene data show CDR1 as SGHRS and CDR2 as YFSETQ. This CDR3 region has 11 residues. CDR3 nucleotide sequence: TGCGCCAGCAGCCTGGTGGAGACCCAGTACTTC. This sequence encodes CASSLVETQYF.

The chain couples TRBV6-6 to TRBJ2-1; D uncertain. V was trimmed by 0 bases and J by 3 bases, leaving 6 bases between them. The CDR3 has 14 residues. From germline, CDR1 is MNHNY and CDR2 SVGAGI (reference sequence). In DNA, the CDR3 is TGTGCCAGCAGTTACTCGGACGGCTACAATGAGCAGTTCTTC. Amino acids: CASSYSDGYNEQFF.

The chain is built from TRBV6-5 and TRBJ2-7; D unresolved. The CDR3 sequence is 14 residues long. Deletions cut 4 bases from V and 6 bases from J, with 16 bases between. Germline CDR1 and CDR2: MNHEY and SVGAGI. CDR3 coding DNA: TGTGCCAGCAGTTCACCGGGCCTGAAGGGCGAGCAGTACTTC. Its translation is CASSSPGLKGEQYF.

This clone was seen just once. The CDR3 DNA follows: TGTGCCAGCAGCGTAGGACCCGGAGGCACTGAAGCTTTCTTT. It is translated as CASSVGPGGTEAFF. The chain carries TRBV9 and TRBJ1-1, with D uncertain. Between the trimmed V and J ends, which lost 0 bases and 4 bases, there was a span of 10 bases. In germline, CDR1 is SGDLS, CDR2 YYNGEE. There are 14 residues in the CDR3. The whole variable domain, remainder taken from reference TRBV9 and TRBJ1-1, is DSGVTQTPKHLITATGQRVTLRCSPRSGDLSVYWYQQSLDQGLQFLIQYYNGEERAKGNILERFSAQQFPDLHSELNLSSLELGDSALYFCASSVGPGGTEAFFGQGTRLTVV.

The chain joins TRBV19 to TRBJ1-1; a possible D gene is TRBD1 (5 bases). The CDR3 consists of 14 residues. Germline V gene lookup returns CDR1 LNHDA and CDR2 SQIVND (reference sequence). V lost 7 bases, J lost 3 bases, and 15 bases lay in between. As DNA, the CDR3 is TGTGCCAGTAAATTCACCAGGGTGTACACTGAAGCTTTCTTT. Its translation is CASKFTRVYTEAFF.